Given below is one T cell receptor beta chain in context. As yet, its antigen is unknown. Primers included in the PCR were 60 Vbeta and 13 Jbeta primers. Using immunoSEQ multiplex PCR, the repertoire was profiled, and TCRdb retains in-frame clones only, with some absent. The table records more than 150,000 clones, roughly 80% of them present only once. Between the trimmed V and J ends, which lost 4 bases and 6 bases, there was a span of 19 bases. Per germline, CDR1 SGHRS and CDR2 YFSETQ. This CDR3 has 15 amino acids. The sample originates from a study of cytomegalovirus exposure and HLA in healthy donors. Findings of the study overall: Later analysis identified a missense DCLRE1C variant that was linked to TCR beta V- and J-gene trimming. In presence/absence analyses, roughly uniform sequencing depth across donors was assumed. The Asian-associated ancestry cluster reportedly had fewer N-insertions than the approximately 700-donor mean in a later analysis. Highly shared variants forming one cluster were likely a sequencing artifact.

The chain is built from TRBV5-1 and TRBJ1-1; D unclear. Source material: PBMCs. The receptor's source is a man aged 40-49 years in good health and CMV-seropositive. The CDR3 reads CASSPPRWEAPEAFF. The CDR3 DNA reads as TGCGCCAGCAGCCCACCGAGGTGGGAGGCTCCTGAAGCTTTCTTT.